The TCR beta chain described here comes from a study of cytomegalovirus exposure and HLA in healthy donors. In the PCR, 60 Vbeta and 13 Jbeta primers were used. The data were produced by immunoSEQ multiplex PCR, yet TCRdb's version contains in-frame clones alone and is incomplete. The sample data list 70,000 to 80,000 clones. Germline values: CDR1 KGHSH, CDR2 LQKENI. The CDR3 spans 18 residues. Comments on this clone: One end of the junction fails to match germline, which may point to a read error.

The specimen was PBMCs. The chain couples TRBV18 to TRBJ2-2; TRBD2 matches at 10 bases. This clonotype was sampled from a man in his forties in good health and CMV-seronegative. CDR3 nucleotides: TGTGCCAGCTCGCCACGGGGGCGGACTAGCGGAAACACCGGGGAGCTGTTTTTT. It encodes CASSPRGRTSGNTGELFF. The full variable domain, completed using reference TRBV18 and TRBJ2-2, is NAGVMQNPRHLVRRRGQEARLRCSPMKGHSHVYWYRQLPEEGLKFMVYLQKENIIDESGMPKERFSAEFPKEGPSILRIQQVVRGDSAAYFCASSPRGRTSGNTGELFFGEGSRLTVL.